This T cell receptor (beta chain) was identified in a study of cytomegalovirus exposure and HLA in healthy donors. Study results and caveats: In a later analysis, common viral pathogens appeared linked to several of the most significant clusters.

This CDR3 contains 16 residues. Germline lookup yields CDR1 SGHRS and CDR2 YFSETQ. V dropped 0 bases and J dropped 3 bases, with 14 bases sitting between them. PCR involved 60 Vbeta and 13 Jbeta primers. Clones were read by immunoSEQ multiplex PCR, and TCRdb kept only the in-frame ones, dropping some. The sample has about 150,000 clones; roughly 80% are singletons. In regard to this clone: The antigen is not known.

The chain joins TRBV5-1 to TRBJ2-3, with D perhaps TRBD2 (5 bases). Material for sequencing was PBMCs. The sequence came from a man aged 50 to 60 in good health and CMV-seropositive. DNA for the CDR3: TGCGCCAGCAGCTTGGCTGTCTTCGGGGTAACAGATACGCAGTATTTT. Translated, it gives CASSLAVFGVTDTQYF.